Described below is a single TCR beta chain sequence and its context. Its cognate antigen is unknown. These data are taken from a study of cytomegalovirus exposure and HLA in healthy donors. Findings and limits, study-wide: In a later analysis, specific HLA alleles were associated with under 20,000 TCR beta sequences at a 0.05 false discovery rate.

It was with 60 Vbeta and 13 Jbeta primers that the PCR ran. Generated by immunoSEQ multiplex PCR, the TCRdb table keeps only in-frame clones and is missing some. In the table there are 100,000 or so clones, roughly 76% of which are singletons. This TCR was sampled from a man aged 40-49 years in good health and CMV-seronegative. Sequenced: PBMCs.

The CDR3 loop is CASRTSRELAKNIQYF. As DNA, the CDR3 is TGCGCCAGCAGGACCAGCAGGGAACTAGCCAAAAACATTCAGTACTTC. The genes are TRBV10-2 and TRBJ2-4; tentatively, D is TRBD1 (5 bases). V gave up 6 bases and J gave up 0 bases, with 15 bases separating them. The CDR3 has 16 residues. Germline values: CDR1 WSHSY, CDR2 SAAADI.